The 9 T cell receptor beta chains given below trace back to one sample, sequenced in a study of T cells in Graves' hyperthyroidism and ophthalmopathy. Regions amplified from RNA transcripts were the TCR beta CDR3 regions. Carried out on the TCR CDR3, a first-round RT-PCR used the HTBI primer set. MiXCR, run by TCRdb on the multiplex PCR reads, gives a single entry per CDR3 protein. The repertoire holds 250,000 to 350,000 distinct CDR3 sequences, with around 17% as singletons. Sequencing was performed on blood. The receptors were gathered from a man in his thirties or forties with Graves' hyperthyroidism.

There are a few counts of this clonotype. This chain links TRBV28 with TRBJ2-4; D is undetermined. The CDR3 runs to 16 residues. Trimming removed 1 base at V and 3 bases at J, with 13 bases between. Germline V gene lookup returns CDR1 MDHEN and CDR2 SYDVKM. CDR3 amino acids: CASSLYFRPNKNIQYF. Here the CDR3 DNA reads TGTGCCAGCAGTTTATACTTTCGTCCGAACAAAAACATTCAGTACTTC.

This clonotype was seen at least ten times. The CDR3 loop is CSARQAPTQYF. Here the CDR3 DNA reads TGCAGTGCTAGACAAGCCCCTACGCAGTATTTT. The rearrangement joins TRBV20-1 to TRBJ2-3, with D unresolved. The CDR3 runs 11 residues. Trimming removed 2 bases at V and 8 bases at J, with 8 bases between. Germline V lookup: CDR1 DFQATT, CDR2 SNEGSKA (reference sequence).

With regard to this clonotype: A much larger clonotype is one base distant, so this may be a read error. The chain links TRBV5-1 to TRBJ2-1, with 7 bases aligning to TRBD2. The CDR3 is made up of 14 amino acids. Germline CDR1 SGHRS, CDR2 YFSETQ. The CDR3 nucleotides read TGCGCCAGCAGCGCTACCACGGGGGGTACCGAGCTGTTCTTC. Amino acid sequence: CASSATTGGTELFF.

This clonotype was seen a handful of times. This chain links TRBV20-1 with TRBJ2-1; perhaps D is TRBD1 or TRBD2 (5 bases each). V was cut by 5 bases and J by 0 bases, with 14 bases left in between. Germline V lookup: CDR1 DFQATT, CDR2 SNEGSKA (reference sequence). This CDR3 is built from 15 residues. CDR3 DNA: TGCAGTGCTGCCTCGGGACCCAGCTCCTACAATGAGCAGTTCTTC. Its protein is CSAASGPSSYNEQFF.

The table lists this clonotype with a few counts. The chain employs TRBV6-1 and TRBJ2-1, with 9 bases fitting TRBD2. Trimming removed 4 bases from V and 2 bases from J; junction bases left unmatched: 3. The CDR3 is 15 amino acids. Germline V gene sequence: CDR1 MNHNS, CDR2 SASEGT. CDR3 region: CASSVTSGPYNEQFF. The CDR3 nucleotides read TGTGCCAGCAGTGTGACTAGCGGACCCTACAATGAGCAGTTCTTC.

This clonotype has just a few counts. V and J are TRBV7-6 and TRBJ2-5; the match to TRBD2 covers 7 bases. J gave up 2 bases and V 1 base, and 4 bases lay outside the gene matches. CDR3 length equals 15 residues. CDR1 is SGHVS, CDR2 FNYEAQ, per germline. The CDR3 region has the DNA TGTGCCAGCAGCTTAGAATGGGGGGGACAAGAGACCCAGTACTTC. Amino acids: CASSLEWGGQETQYF.

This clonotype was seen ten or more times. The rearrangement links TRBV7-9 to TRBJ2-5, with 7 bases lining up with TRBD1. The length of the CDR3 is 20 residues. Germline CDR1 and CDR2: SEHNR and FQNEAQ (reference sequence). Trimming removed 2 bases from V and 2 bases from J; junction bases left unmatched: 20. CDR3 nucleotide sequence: TGTGCCAGCAGCTTATCCCAGACCCTCCGGGACAGCCCTCGGCAAGAGACCCAGTACTTC. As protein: CASSLSQTLRDSPRQETQYF.

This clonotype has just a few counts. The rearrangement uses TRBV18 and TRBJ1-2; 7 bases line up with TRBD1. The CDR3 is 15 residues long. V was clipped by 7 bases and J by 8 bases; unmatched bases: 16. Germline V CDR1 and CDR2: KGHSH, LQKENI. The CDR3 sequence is CASFSLLGQLEGYTF. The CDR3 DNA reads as TGTGCCAGCTTTTCCCTGCTGGGACAGCTAGAAGGCTACACCTTC.

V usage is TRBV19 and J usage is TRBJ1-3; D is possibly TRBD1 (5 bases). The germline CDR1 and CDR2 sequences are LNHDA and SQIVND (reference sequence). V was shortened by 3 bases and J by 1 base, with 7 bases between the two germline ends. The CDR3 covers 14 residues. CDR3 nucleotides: TGTGCCAGTAGTATGGGGCGATCTGGAAACACCATATATTTT. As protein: CASSMGRSGNTIYF. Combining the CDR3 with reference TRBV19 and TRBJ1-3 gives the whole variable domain DGGITQSPKYLFRKEGQNVTLSCEQNLNHDAMYWYRQDPGQGLRLIYYSQIVNDFQKGDIAEGYSVSREKKESFPLTVTSAQKNPTAFYLCASSMGRSGNTIYFGEGSWLTVV.